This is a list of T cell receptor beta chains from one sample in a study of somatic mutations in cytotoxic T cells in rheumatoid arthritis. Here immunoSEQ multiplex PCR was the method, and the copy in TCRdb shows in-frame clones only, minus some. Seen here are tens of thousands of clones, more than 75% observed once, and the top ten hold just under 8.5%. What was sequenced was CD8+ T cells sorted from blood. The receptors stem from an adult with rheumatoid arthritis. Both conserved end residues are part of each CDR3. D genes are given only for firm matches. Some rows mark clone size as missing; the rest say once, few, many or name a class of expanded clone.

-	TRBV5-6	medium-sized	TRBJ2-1	CASSYPRGVYNEQFF	TGTGCCAGCAGCTATCCGAGGGGAGTCTACAATGAGCAGTTCTTC
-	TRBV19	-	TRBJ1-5	CASSFSNQPQHF	TGTGCCAGTAGTTTCAGCAATCAGCCCCAGCATTTT
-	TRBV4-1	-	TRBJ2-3	CASSQVVYRDTDTQYF	TGCGCCAGCAGCCAAGTGGTTTATCGGGACACAGATACGCAGTATTTT
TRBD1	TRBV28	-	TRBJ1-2	CASSLPGQGSGYTF	TGTGCCAGCAGTTTACCGGGACAGGGGTCTGGCTACACCTTC
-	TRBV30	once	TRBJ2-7	CAWSVLYEQYF	TGTGCCTGGAGTGTCCTCTACGAGCAGTACTTC
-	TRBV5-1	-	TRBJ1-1	CASSLRGASEAFF	TGCGCCAGCAGCTTGAGGGGGGCCTCTGAAGCTTTCTTT
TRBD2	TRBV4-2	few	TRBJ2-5	CASSQDSGGGGETQYF	TGTGCCAGCAGCCAAGATAGCGGGGGCGGTGGAGAGACCCAGTACTTC
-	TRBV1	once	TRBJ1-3	CTSSQGGGRGNTIYF	TGCACCAGCAGCCAGGGAGGGGGGAGAGGAAACACCATATATTTT
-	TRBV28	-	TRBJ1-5	CASSFGVNQPQHF	TGTGCCAGCAGTTTCGGGGTCAATCAGCCCCAGCATTTT
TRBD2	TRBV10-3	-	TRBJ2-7	CAISESGTSGSRYEQYF	TGTGCCATCAGTGAGTCAGGGACTAGCGGGAGTCGGTACGAGCAGTACTTC
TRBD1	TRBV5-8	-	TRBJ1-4	CASSTRTGEEKLFF	TGTGCCAGCAGCACCCGGACAGGGGAGGAAAAACTGTTTTTT
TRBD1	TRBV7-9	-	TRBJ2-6	CASSLKGEGQGAGANVLTF	TGTGCCAGCAGCTTGAAAGGGGAGGGACAGGGGGCGGGGGCCAACGTCCTGACTTTC
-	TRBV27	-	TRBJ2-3	CASSLSDGYTQYF	TGTGCCAGCAGTTTATCCGACGGTTATACGCAGTATTTT
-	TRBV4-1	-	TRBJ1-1	CASSQDRANTEAFF	TGCGCCAGCAGCCAAGATCGCGCGAACACTGAAGCTTTCTTT
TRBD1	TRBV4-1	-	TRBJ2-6	CASSQYRKGTGSTGANVLTF	TGCGCCAGCAGCCAATACCGAAAAGGGACAGGGAGCACGGGGGCCAACGTCCTGACTTTC
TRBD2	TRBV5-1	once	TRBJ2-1	CASRVSGDNEQFF	TGCGCCAGCAGAGTTAGCGGGGATAATGAGCAGTTCTTC
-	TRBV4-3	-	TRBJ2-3	CASSQDWGSRDTQYF	TGCGCCAGCAGCCAAGACTGGGGGAGTCGAGATACGCAGTATTTT
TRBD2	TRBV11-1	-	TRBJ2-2	CASSLASGGLTGELFF	TGTGCCAGCAGCTTAGCTAGCGGGGGGCTTACCGGGGAGCTGTTTTTT
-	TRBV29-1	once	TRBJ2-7	CSVLAGAGYEQYF	TGCAGCGTCCTAGCCGGAGCGGGCTACGAGCAGTACTTC
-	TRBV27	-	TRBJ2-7	CASSLSTASYEQYF	TGTGCCAGCAGTTTATCGACAGCTTCCTACGAGCAGTACTTC
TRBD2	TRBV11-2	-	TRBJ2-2	CASSSGRVGPRELFF	TGTGCCAGCAGCTCGGGGAGGGTTGGACCAAGGGAGCTGTTTTTT
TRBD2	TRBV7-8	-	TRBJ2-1	CASSFKRTSGGAFYNEQFF	TGTGCCAGCAGCTTCAAGAGGACTAGCGGGGGGGCCTTTTACAATGAGCAGTTCTTC
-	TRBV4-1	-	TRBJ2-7	CASSQDRTSGHEQYF	TGCGCCAGCAGCCAAGATAGGACCTCCGGCCACGAGCAGTACTTC
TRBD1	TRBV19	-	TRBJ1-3	CASITAGTGLYSGNTIYF	TGTGCCAGTATCACTGCCGGGACAGGGCTTTACTCGGGAAACACCATATATTTT
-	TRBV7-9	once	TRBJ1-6	CASSLATGPNSPLHF	TGTGCCAGCAGCTTAGCCACAGGGCCCAATTCACCCCTCCACTTT
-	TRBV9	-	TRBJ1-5	CASSVDINQPQHF	TGTGCCAGCAGCGTAGACATAAATCAGCCCCAGCATTTT
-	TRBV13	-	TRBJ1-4	CASTPGGTNEKLFF	TGTGCCAGCACCCCTGGGGGAACTAATGAAAAACTGTTTTTT
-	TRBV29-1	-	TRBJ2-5	CSVVPGAQETQYF	TGCAGCGTTGTCCCAGGGGCACAAGAGACCCAGTACTTC
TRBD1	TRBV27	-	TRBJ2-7	CASSLLRPGQQQYF	TGTGCCAGCAGTTTACTTAGGCCGGGACAGCAACAGTACTTC
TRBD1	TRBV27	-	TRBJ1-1	CATTGQGNTEAFF	TGTGCCACGACGGGACAGGGTAACACTGAAGCTTTCTTT
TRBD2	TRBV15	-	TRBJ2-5	CATSRVASGGEKTQYF	TGTGCCACCAGCAGAGTTGCTAGCGGGGGGGAAAAGACCCAGTACTTC